The T cell receptor beta chain under discussion was sequenced for a study of CD8 T cells in Susac syndrome (dated by TCRdb to about 2019). Looking at the study overall: The study used repertoire sequencing to test whether antigen drove CD8+ T cell activation and differentiation in Susac syndrome. The paper as a whole reports these results and caveats: The number of individuals in the TCR sequencing and HLA analysis was recognized as being relatively small.

High-throughput TCR beta sequencing profiled peripheral blood CD8+ and CD4+ T cells from healthy donors, Susac syndrome patients and multiple sclerosis patients. The multiple sclerosis controls were treatment-naive patients whose relapsing-remitting disease, either stable or active, fulfilled the revised McDonald criteria. Bulk CD8+ and CD4+ T cells were purified by magnetic negative isolation, while CD8+ TEMRA cells were enriched using FACS. Blood was drawn into EDTA tubes, processed within 24 hours, and PBMCs were isolated by density gradient centrifugation. PBMCs intended for TCR sequencing were cryopreserved in liquid nitrogen and were subsequently thawed in a 37 degrees C water bath. The sorted or isolated CD4+, CD8+ and CD8+ TEMRA cells had a purity of 90% or higher. V and J are truncated by 1 base and 7 bases respectively, leaving an intervening sequence of 8 bases. CDR1 and CDR2 are drawn from the germline V gene (reference sequence): LGHDT, YNNKEL. Including cysteine and phenylalanine, the CDR3 has 12 amino acids. The DNA shown is the 36-base CDR3, in frame from base 1.

This clonotype was counted between two and nine times. It lacks a known antigen. No base quality information exists; no much larger clone differs at one position. RNA was extracted with the RNeasy kit and 0.5 to 1 ug was reverse transcribed using random hexamers. The immunoSEQ multiplex PCR assay, which covers 54 Vbeta and 13 Jbeta segments, was used to amplify TCR beta CDR3 regions. PCR amplification bias was corrected by using a synthetic template baseline for primer optimization and computational correction. Regarding the original processing steps: Reads were annotated to V, D and J genes per IMGT and analyzed with immunoSEQ Analyzer, keeping only productive sequences. Clonality was calculated as one minus the Shannon entropy normalized by log2 of the number of productive unique sequences. Public and private clones were assessed among the 100 most prevalent clones of each patient and control. A clone was defined as Susac-specific if it was absent from the healthy and MS cohorts, from more than 850 published viral clones and from other ImmuneACCESS disease sequences. TCRdb applied fastp at Q25 and MiXCR to the public reads, then kept only in-frame beta chains. All rows with the same CDR3 protein become a single entry with the most common DNA and genes. TCRdb, not the authors, supplied the V and J calls. The sample table contains some 260,000 distinct CDR3 sequences; only one count was recorded for about 93% of them. The top ten clonotypes cover around 0.07% of the sample.

The sequencing sample was made of CD4+ T cells from PBMCs. The chain employs TRBV3-1 and TRBJ2-7; no D gene is confidently identified. This clonotype was sampled from a human donor with multiple sclerosis. The CDR3: CASSQGVLEQYF. Here is the DNA: TGTGCCAGCAGCCAAGGTGTTTTGGAGCAGTACTTC.